This is a list of T cell receptor beta chains from one sample in a study of cytomegalovirus exposure and HLA in healthy donors. The data were produced by immunoSEQ multiplex PCR, yet TCRdb's version contains in-frame clones alone and is incomplete. The table shows some 150,000 clones, with 70% to 80% occurring only once. Source material: PBMCs. These TCRs come from a human donor in good health. Both conserved end residues are part of each CDR3. D genes are given only for firm matches. Size values are once, few and many counts, or a class for expanded clones, and some rows have none.

TGTGCCAGCAGCCAAAGCAAAGAGACCCAGTACTTC | CASSQSKETQYF | . | TRBJ2-5 | . | TRBV4-2
TGTGCCAGCAGTGAATCGAGGGGGCGCTGGAACTATGGCTACACCTTC | CASSESRGRWNYGYTF | TRBD1 | TRBJ1-2 | . | TRBV2
TGTGCCAGCAGCTCCACCCTAAGCTCCTACAATGAGCAGTTCTTC | CASSSTLSSYNEQFF | . | TRBJ2-1 | . | TRBV7-9
TGTGCCAGCAGCCAAGAGAGTCGACTAGCGGGAGGCTCTGGGGCCAACGTCCTGACTTTC | CASSQESRLAGGSGANVLTF | TRBD2 | TRBJ2-6 | once | TRBV4-2
TGTGCCAGCAGTTACGTGCGGGTTAGCTCCTACAATGAGCAGTTCTTC | CASSYVRVSSYNEQFF | . | TRBJ2-1 | . | TRBV6-5
TGTGCCAGCAGGGGGGGTACAGGGGGCTACGAGCAGTACTTC | CASRGGTGGYEQYF | TRBD1 | TRBJ2-7 | few | TRBV2
TGTGCCAGTAGTACGACAGCGAACACTGAAGCTTTCTTT | CASSTTANTEAFF | . | TRBJ1-1 | . | TRBV19
TGTGCCAGCAGTCCGGGGAGGGAGGATGGCTACACCTTC | CASSPGREDGYTF | . | TRBJ1-2 | . | TRBV28
TGCGCCAGCAGCCAGGGACAGGGGACCGGGGAGCTGTTTTTT | CASSQGQGTGELFF | TRBD1 | TRBJ2-2 | . | TRBV5-1
TGTGCCAGCTCCGCGGGGGAGACCCAGTACTTC | CASSAGETQYF | . | TRBJ2-5 | . | TRBV18
TGTGCCACCAGTTTTCATAGCCCCACTAATGAAAAACTGTTTTTT | CATSFHSPTNEKLFF | . | TRBJ1-4 | few | TRBV28
TGTGCCATCAGTGAGTCAGGGGTTGCAGGAAACACCATATATTTT | CAISESGVAGNTIYF | . | TRBJ1-3 | . | TRBV10-3
TGTGCCAGCAGTTCGAGCGATCAGCCCCAGCATTTT | CASSSSDQPQHF | . | TRBJ1-5 | . | TRBV28
TGTGCCAGTGGCTTCAGGGGGTGGGAGACCCAGTACTTC | CASGFRGWETQYF | TRBD1 | TRBJ2-5 | . | TRBV6-1
TGTGCCAGCAGAATCCTTTTAGGAGGAACCCAGCATTTT | CASRILLGGTQHF | . | TRBJ1-5 | . | TRBV6-1
TGTGCCAGCAGATCCGGGAGCTCCTACGAGCAGTACTTC | CASRSGSSYEQYF | . | TRBJ2-7 | . | TRBV6-5
TGTGCCAGCCGGGACTACCTATCTCACACCGGGGAGCTGTTTTTT | CASRDYLSHTGELFF | TRBD2 | TRBJ2-2 | . | TRBV27
TGTGCCAGCAGCTTAGCGAGGGCATCTGAAGCTTTCTTT | CASSLARASEAFF | . | TRBJ1-1 | . | TRBV7-8
TGTGCCAGTAGCACTAGCCTCTCCTACAATGAGCAGTTCTTC | CASSTSLSYNEQFF | . | TRBJ2-1 | . | TRBV19
TGTGCCAGCAGCTTAGGTTTGCAGGGGAATTGGGATGGCTACACCTTC | CASSLGLQGNWDGYTF | . | TRBJ1-2 | . | TRBV11-2
TGTGCCACCAGCAGAGATTTTTCTGCGAATCAAGAGACCCAGTACTTC | CATSRDFSANQETQYF | . | TRBJ2-5 | . | TRBV15
TGTGCCAGTATGAGGACAGGGGACACTGAAGCTTTCTTT | CASMRTGDTEAFF | TRBD1 | TRBJ1-1 | . | TRBV19
TGTGCCACAGAACTAGCGCCCACAGATACGCAGTATTTT | CATELAPTDTQYF | TRBD2 | TRBJ2-3 | once | TRBV7-2
TGCAGCGTTGGGGGAGGAGGCACCGGGGAGCTGTTTTTT | CSVGGGGTGELFF | . | TRBJ2-2 | . | TRBV29-1
TGCAGCGTGGACAGGGCCAATGAGCAGTTCTTC | CSVDRANEQFF | TRBD1 | TRBJ2-1 | once | TRBV29-1
TGTGCCAGCAGCTCCGGACTAGCGGGTGGCACAGATACGCAGTATTTT | CASSSGLAGGTDTQYF | TRBD2 | TRBJ2-3 | . | TRBV7-3
TGTTCCAGCAGCTTAGTTCCTCCGGGACTAGGTGAAGATGAGCAGTTCTTC | CSSSLVPPGLGEDEQFF | TRBD2 | TRBJ2-1 | . | TRBV7-9
TGCGCCAGCAGTGATTACTTGGCGGGGGCGACGACTGAAGCTTTCTTT | CASSDYLAGATTEAFF | . | TRBJ1-1 | . | TRBV10-2
TGCGCCAGCAGCCAAGATTCGCGGAGAAGTACGGACATTCAGTACTTC | CASSQDSRRSTDIQYF | . | TRBJ2-4 | few | TRBV4-3
TGTGCCAGTAACACAGGCGATGGCTACACCTTC | CASNTGDGYTF | . | TRBJ1-2 | . | TRBV19
TGTGCCAGCAGTTATTCGGACAGGGGACTGGGCTACACCTTC | CASSYSDRGLGYTF | TRBD1 | TRBJ1-2 | . | TRBV27
TGTGCCAGCAGTCCCCTGACTAGCGGGAGGGCCACAGATACGCAGTATTTT | CASSPLTSGRATDTQYF | TRBD2 | TRBJ2-3 | . | TRBV28
TGTGCCAGCAGCTTGGGGGGGGATGAAGCTTTCTTT | CASSLGGDEAFF | . | TRBJ1-1 | few | TRBV5-6
TGCGCCAGCAGCCAAGTGACAGGGTCCTCCTACGAGCAGTACTTC | CASSQVTGSSYEQYF | TRBD1 | TRBJ2-7 | . | TRBV4-3
TGTGCCAGCAGTTTACGATCGGTTTCTTACCCCGAGCAGTACTTC | CASSLRSVSYPEQYF | . | TRBJ2-7 | . | TRBV27
TGTGCCAGCAGTGAGGCGGATTCCTACGAGCAGTACTTC | CASSEADSYEQYF | . | TRBJ2-7 | . | TRBV6-1
TGTGCCAGCAGTTACTCCGGACAGTCGCCCTACGAGCAGTACTTC | CASSYSGQSPYEQYF | . | TRBJ2-7 | . | TRBV6-5
TGTGCCAGCAGTTCTGGACTAGCGGGGTCTAGCACAGATACGCAGTATTTT | CASSSGLAGSSTDTQYF | TRBD2 | TRBJ2-3 | once | TRBV28
TGTGCCTGGGGCCCGGGGGGGGCGGGAAATACGCAGTATTTT | CAWGPGGAGNTQYF | TRBD2 | TRBJ2-3 | . | TRBV30
TGTGCCTGGAGTTTACAGGGGGGAGGGAATGGCTACACCTTC | CAWSLQGGGNGYTF | TRBD1 | TRBJ1-2 | . | TRBV30
TGCGCCAGCAGCTTGGCGGGAGGGCCACCAGATACGCAGTATTTT | CASSLAGGPPDTQYF | TRBD2 | TRBJ2-3 | . | TRBV5-1
TGTGCCAGCAGTTACGTTGCGGGGGTGGCCCAGTACTTC | CASSYVAGVAQYF | TRBD2 | TRBJ2-5 | few | TRBV6-5
TGTGCCAGCGGACAGGGTTTGAACACTGAAGCTTTCTTT | CASGQGLNTEAFF | TRBD1 | TRBJ1-1 | . | TRBV19